A single sample gave rise to the 23 T cell receptor beta chains below, sequenced in a study of OX40 agonist ivuxolimab in advanced cancers. Using immunoSEQ multiplex PCR, the repertoire was profiled, and TCRdb retains in-frame clones only, with some absent. The table shows 80,000 to 95,000 clones, with roughly 91% occurring only once. Sample: CD4+ or CD8+ T cells sorted from blood, taken in a trial of the OX40 agonist ivuxolimab. Receptors originate from an adult with an advanced solid tumor such as melanoma, head and neck, liver or kidney cancer.

This chain uses TRBV2 with TRBJ1-1, with D possibly matching TRBD1 (5 bases). Between the trimmed V and J ends, which lost 3 bases and 4 bases, there was a span of 12 bases. The CDR3 extends over 14 amino acids. From germline, CDR1 is SNHLY and CDR2 FYNNEI. The CDR3 DNA reads TGTGCCAGCAGTGAGACCCTGGGGGGCACTGAAGCTTTCTTT. It translates to CASSETLGGTEAFF.

The V gene is TRBV6-1, the J gene TRBJ2-1; D call uncertain. Trimming pared 3 bases from V and 4 bases from J, leaving 4 bases between. This CDR3 comprises 12 residues. CDR1 is MNHNS, CDR2 SASEGT, per germline. CDR3: CASSELYNEQFF. The CDR3 DNA is TGTGCCAGCAGTGAGTTGTACAATGAGCAGTTCTTC.

The V and J genes are TRBV9 and TRBJ2-2, with D maybe TRBD2 (6 bases). With 3 bases removed from V and 7 bases from J, the gap between germline ends came to 13 bases. Germline CDR1 reads SGDLS; CDR2 reads YYNGEE. The length of the CDR3 is 14 residues. For the CDR3, the DNA is TGTGCCAGCAGCGGACTAGGCGTCGGCGGGGAGCTGTTTTTT. Amino acids: CASSGLGVGGELFF.

This chain uses TRBV11-3 with TRBJ2-2, with D uncertain. In germline, CDR1 is SGHNT, CDR2 YENEEA. V was pared by 5 bases and J by 8 bases, with 9 bases between. This CDR3 is built from 12 residues. CDR3 loop: CASSQVAGELFF. The CDR3 DNA follows: TGTGCCAGCAGCCAAGTAGCTGGGGAGCTGTTTTTT.

The J gene is TRBJ1-2, the V gene TRBV10-3; D is possibly TRBD1 (5 bases). The CDR3 spans 14 residues. Trimming pared 2 bases from V and 6 bases from J, leaving 13 bases between. Germline V gene lookup returns CDR1 ENHRY and CDR2 SYGVKD. The CDR3 DNA reads TGTGCCATCAGTGAGGGGAGGGACCTCGATGGCTACACCTTC. Translation: CAISEGRDLDGYTF.

This chain uses TRBV9 with TRBJ2-1; D is unclear. Trimming took off 2 bases at V and 4 bases at J, with 10 bases between the two ends. The CDR3 extends over 14 amino acids. Germline lookup yields CDR1 SGDLS and CDR2 YYNGEE. The CDR3, as DNA: TGTGCCAGCAGCGTCCACCCCCTTTACAATGAGCAGTTCTTC. Encoded protein: CASSVHPLYNEQFF.

The chain uses TRBV4-3 and TRBJ2-1; D possibly corresponds to TRBD1 (6 bases). This CDR3 has 15 amino acids. In germline, CDR1 is LGHNA, CDR2 YSLEER. The germline V and J ends were trimmed by 1 base and 9 bases, with 16 bases remaining between them. The DNA for the CDR3 is TGCGCCAGCAGCCAAGGGGGACAAGGGGAAGGTGAGCAGTTCTTC. The encoded protein is CASSQGGQGEGEQFF.

The chain carries TRBV5-1 and TRBJ1-1; 7 bases fit TRBD1. Germline lookup yields CDR1 SGHRS and CDR2 YFSETQ. Unmatched junction bases numbered 8, after V lost 4 bases and J lost 8 bases. The CDR3 extends over 13 amino acids. The CDR3 DNA sequence: TGCGCCAGCAGCGTAATGGGACAGCTCGAAGCTTTCTTT. Encoded protein: CASSVMGQLEAFF.

The chain has TRBV6-5 and TRBJ1-2; TRBD1 matches 8 bases. V was clipped by 6 bases and J by 12 bases; unmatched bases: 6. The germline V gene has CDR1 MNHEY and CDR2 SVGAGI. This CDR3 comprises 11 residues. Here the CDR3 reads CASRDREVDTF. Written as DNA, the CDR3 is TGTGCCAGCAGGGACAGGGAGGTTGACACCTTC.

The chain couples TRBV6-6 to TRBJ2-1; 9 bases align to TRBD2. The length of the CDR3 is 16 residues. V shed 2 bases, J shed 2 bases, and the junction held 4 bases outside the gene matches. The germline CDR1 and CDR2 sequences are MNHNY and SVGAGI (reference sequence). CDR3 bases: TGTGCCAGCAGTTACGGTGGCGGGAGGGCCTACAATGAGCAGTTCTTC. It translates to CASSYGGGRAYNEQFF.

V is TRBV7-8 and J is TRBJ1-1, with 9 bases matching TRBD1. CDR3 size: 14 residues. V shed 4 bases, J shed 1 base, and the junction held 1 base outside the gene matches. CDR1 and CDR2 (germline): SGHVS, FQNEAQ. Here the CDR3 DNA reads TGTGCCAGCAGCTGGGACAGGGCGAACACTGAAGCTTTCTTT. The encoded protein is CASSWDRANTEAFF.

This clone appeared a single time. The chain carries TRBV10-3 and TRBJ2-1; 7 bases are a match to TRBD1. The CDR3 runs 14 residues. In germline, CDR1 is ENHRY, CDR2 SYGVKD. Trimming removed 7 bases from V and 4 bases from J; junction bases left unmatched: 7. In DNA, the CDR3 is TGTGCCATCAACAGGGGTACTTTGTACAATGAGCAGTTCTTC. It yields the protein CAINRGTLYNEQFF.

V gene TRBV7-2 combines with J gene TRBJ1-2; TRBD1 matches 7 bases. The CDR3 spans 15 residues. The V gene end was trimmed by 2 bases and the J gene end by 3 bases; junction bases not matched to a gene: 6. CDR1 and CDR2 from the germline V gene are SGHTA and FQGNSA. Here the CDR3 DNA reads TGTGCCAGCAGCTTAAGACAGGGCTCGGACTATGGCTACACCTTC. It is translated as CASSLRQGSDYGYTF.

The chain has TRBV7-9 and TRBJ2-3, with 7 bases aligning to TRBD1. The CDR3 runs 16 residues. Looked up from germline, CDR1 is SEHNR and CDR2 is FQNEAQ (reference sequence). J was trimmed by 0 bases and V by 5 bases; bases with no gene match: 8. CDR3 sequence reads: CASSDTGATSTDTQYF. The CDR3 nucleotides are TGTGCCAGCAGCGATACAGGGGCGACTAGCACAGATACGCAGTATTTT.

The chain has TRBV2 and TRBJ2-3; 7 nucleotides agree with TRBD1. V gave up 5 bases and J gave up 0 bases; unmatched junction bases: 5. CDR3 size: 15 residues. Germline loops: CDR1 SNHLY, CDR2 FYNNEI. The CDR3 loop is CASSLQGLSTDTQYF. CDR3 coding DNA: TGTGCCAGCAGTCTACAGGGGTTGAGCACAGATACGCAGTATTTT.

The chain joins TRBV19 to TRBJ1-2; 7 positions match TRBD1. V shed 3 bases, J shed 5 bases, and the junction held 0 bases outside the gene matches. The germline gives CDR1 LNHDA, CDR2 SQIVND (reference sequence). The CDR3 covers 12 residues. The CDR3 protein is CASSMTGYGYTF. The CDR3 DNA reads TGTGCCAGTAGTATGACAGGGTATGGCTACACCTTC. Supplemented by reference TRBV19 and TRBJ1-2, the full variable domain reads DGGITQSPKYLFRKEGQNVTLSCEQNLNHDAMYWYRQDPGQGLRLIYYSQIVNDFQKGDIAEGYSVSREKKESFPLTVTSAQKNPTAFYLCASSMTGYGYTFGSGTRLTVV.

The chain combines TRBV23-1 with TRBJ2-5; D is ambiguous. TRBV23-1 is classed as an ORF, of uncertain function. V lost 3 bases to trimming and J lost 1 base, with 21 bases between them. The CDR3 extends over 18 amino acids. CDR3 in DNA: TGCGCCAGCAGTCACTCCATACCACCTGGGGATGGCCAAGAGACCCAGTACTTC. Protein sequence: CASSHSIPPGDGQETQYF.

J is TRBJ2-7 and V is TRBV7-8, with TRBD2 matching over 7 bases. This CDR3 has 13 amino acids. J gave up 6 bases and V 1 base, and 3 bases lay outside the gene matches. CDR1 and CDR2 from the germline V gene are SGHVS and FQNEAQ. For the CDR3, the DNA is TGTGCCAGCAGCTTAGTTAGGGAGGGCGAGCAGTACTTC. This gives the protein CASSLVREGEQYF. The full variable domain, with the rest looked up from reference TRBV7-8 and TRBJ2-7, is GAGVSQSPRYKVAKRGQDVALRCDPISGHVSLFWYQQALGQGPEFLTYFQNEAQLDKSGLPSDRFFAERPEGSVSTLKIQRTQQEDSAVYLCASSLVREGEQYFGPGTRLTVT.

The chain uses TRBV5-1 and TRBJ2-7; 9 nucleotides align to TRBD1. Trimming at V came to 3 bases and at J to 2 bases, leaving 3 bases not matched to a gene. Per germline, CDR1 SGHRS and CDR2 YFSETQ. The CDR3 is 14 residues long. The CDR3 sequence is CASSSRQGAYEQYF. CDR3 in DNA: TGCGCCAGCAGCTCTCGACAGGGGGCCTACGAGCAGTACTTC.

This sequence joins TRBV4-3 and TRBJ2-3, with a possible D match to TRBD1 (6 bases). CDR1 and CDR2 (germline): LGHNA, YSLEER. The CDR3 spans 12 residues. The V end was cut by 4 bases, the J end by 6 bases, with 8 bases between. Here the CDR3 DNA reads TGCGCCAGCAGCCTCCAGGGGGATACGCAGTATTTT. Protein product: CASSLQGDTQYF.

The chain has TRBV6-5 and TRBJ1-6; D unclear. Germline loops: CDR1 MNHEY, CDR2 SVGAGI. V lost 6 bases and J 7 bases, leaving 13 bases between the germline ends. The CDR3 consists of 14 residues. The CDR3 DNA is TGTGCCAGCAGGCCTGGGATACAAAATTCACCCCTCCACTTT. Protein: CASRPGIQNSPLHF.

The chain recombines TRBV14 with TRBJ2-1; D gene uncertain. The V gene lost 1 base and the J gene lost 0 bases, with 7 bases spanning the gap. Germline V gene data show CDR1 as SGHDN and CDR2 as FVKESK. The CDR3 spans 15 residues. The CDR3 nucleotides read TGTGCCAGCAGCCAAGCCTCCAGCTCCTACAATGAGCAGTTCTTC. Protein sequence: CASSQASSSYNEQFF.

The gene calls are TRBV11-1 and TRBJ1-2; D not resolved. This CDR3 has 12 residues. Trimming removed 5 bases at V and 4 bases at J, with 8 bases between. CDR1 and CDR2 (germline): SGHAT, FQDESV (reference sequence). Written as DNA, the CDR3 is TGTGCCAGCAGCGACGGTTCCTATGGCTACACCTTC. Translated, it gives CASSDGSYGYTF.